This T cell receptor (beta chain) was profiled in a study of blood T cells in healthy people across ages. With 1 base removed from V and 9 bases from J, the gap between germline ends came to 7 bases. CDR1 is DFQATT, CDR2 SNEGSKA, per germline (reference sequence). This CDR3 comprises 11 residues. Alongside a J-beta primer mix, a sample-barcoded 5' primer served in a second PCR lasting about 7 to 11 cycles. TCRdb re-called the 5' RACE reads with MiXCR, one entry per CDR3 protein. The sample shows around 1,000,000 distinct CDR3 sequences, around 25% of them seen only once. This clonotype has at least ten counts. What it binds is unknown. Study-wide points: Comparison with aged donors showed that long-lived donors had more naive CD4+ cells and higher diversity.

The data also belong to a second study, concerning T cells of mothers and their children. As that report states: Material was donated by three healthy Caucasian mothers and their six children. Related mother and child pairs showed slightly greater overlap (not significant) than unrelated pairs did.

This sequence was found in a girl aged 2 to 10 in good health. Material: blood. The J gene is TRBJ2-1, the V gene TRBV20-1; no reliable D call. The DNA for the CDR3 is TGCAGTGCTAGAGTAGTCAGTGAGCAGTTCTTC. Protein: CSARVVSEQFF.